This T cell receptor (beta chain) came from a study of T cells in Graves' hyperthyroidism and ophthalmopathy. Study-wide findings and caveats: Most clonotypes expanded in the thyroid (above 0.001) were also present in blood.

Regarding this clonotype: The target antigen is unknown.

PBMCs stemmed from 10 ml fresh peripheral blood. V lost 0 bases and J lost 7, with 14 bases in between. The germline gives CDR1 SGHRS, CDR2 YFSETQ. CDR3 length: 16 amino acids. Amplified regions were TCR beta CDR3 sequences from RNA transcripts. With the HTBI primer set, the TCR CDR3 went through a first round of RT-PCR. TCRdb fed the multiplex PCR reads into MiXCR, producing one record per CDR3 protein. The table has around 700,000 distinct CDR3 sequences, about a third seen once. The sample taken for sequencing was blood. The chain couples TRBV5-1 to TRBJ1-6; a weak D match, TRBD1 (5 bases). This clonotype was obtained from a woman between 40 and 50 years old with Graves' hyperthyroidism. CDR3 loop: CASSLDRRVGNSPLHF. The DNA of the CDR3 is TGCGCCAGCAGCTTGGACAGGAGGGTAGGGAATTCACCCCTCCACTTT.